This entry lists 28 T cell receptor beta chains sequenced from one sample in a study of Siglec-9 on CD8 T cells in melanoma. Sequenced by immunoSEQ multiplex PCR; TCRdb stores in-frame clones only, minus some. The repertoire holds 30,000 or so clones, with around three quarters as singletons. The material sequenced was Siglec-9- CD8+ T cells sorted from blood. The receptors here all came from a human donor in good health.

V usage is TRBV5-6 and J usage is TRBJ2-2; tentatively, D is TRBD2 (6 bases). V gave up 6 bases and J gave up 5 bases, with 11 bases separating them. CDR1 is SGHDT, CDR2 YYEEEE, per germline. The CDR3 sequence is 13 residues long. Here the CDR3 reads CASIQGGTGELFF. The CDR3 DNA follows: TGTGCCAGCATTCAGGGAGGTACCGGGGAGCTGTTTTTT.

The CDR3 is CASSLLETGSKKFF. Here the CDR3 DNA reads TGTGCCAGCAGTTTACTTGAGACAGGGAGTAAAAAGTTCTTC. The V gene is TRBV27, the J gene TRBJ2-1; the match to TRBD1 covers 7 bases. CDR1 MNHEY and CDR2 SMNVEV come from the germline V gene (reference sequence). V lost 2 bases, J lost 14 bases, and 12 bases stayed unmatched. The CDR3 is 14 amino acids.

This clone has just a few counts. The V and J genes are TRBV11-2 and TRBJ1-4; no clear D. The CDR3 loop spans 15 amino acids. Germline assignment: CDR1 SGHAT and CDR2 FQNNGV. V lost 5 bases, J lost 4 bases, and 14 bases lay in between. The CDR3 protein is CASSPSGWFNEKLFF. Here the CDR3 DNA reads TGTGCCAGCAGCCCCAGTGGGTGGTTTAATGAAAAACTGTTTTTT.

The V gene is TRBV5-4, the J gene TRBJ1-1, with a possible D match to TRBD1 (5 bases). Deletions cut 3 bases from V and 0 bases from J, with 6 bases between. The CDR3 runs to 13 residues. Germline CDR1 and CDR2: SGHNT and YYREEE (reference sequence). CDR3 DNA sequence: TGTGCCAGCAGCTGGGGCGTGAACACTGAAGCTTTCTTT. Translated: CASSWGVNTEAFF.

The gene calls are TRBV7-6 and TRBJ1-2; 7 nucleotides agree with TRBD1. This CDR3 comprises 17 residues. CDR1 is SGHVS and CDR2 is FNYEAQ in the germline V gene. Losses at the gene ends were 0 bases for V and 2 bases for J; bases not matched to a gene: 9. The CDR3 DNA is TGTGCCAGCAGCTTAGCCAGTAAGGGACAGAAAAACTATGGCTACACCTTC. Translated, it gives CASSLASKGQKNYGYTF.

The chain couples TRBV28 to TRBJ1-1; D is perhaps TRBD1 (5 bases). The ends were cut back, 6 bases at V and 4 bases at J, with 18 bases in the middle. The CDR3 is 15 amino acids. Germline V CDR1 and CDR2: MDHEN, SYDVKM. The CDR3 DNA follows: TGTGCCAGCAGAGTTGTAAGGGGAAGCGGCACTGAAGCTTTCTTT. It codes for CASRVVRGSGTEAFF. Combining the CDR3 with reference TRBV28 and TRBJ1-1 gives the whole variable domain DVKVTQSSRYLVKRTGEKVFLECVQDMDHENMFWYRQDPGLGLRLIYFSYDVKMKEKGDIPEGYSVSREKKERFSLILESASTNQTSMYLCASRVVRGSGTEAFFGQGTRLTVV.

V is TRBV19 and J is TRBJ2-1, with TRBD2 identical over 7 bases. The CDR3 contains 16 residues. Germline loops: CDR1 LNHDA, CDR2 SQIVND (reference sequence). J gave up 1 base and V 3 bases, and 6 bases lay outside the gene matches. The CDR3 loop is CASSISAGRSYNEQFF. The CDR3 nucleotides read TGTGCCAGTAGTATCTCAGCGGGAAGGTCCTACAATGAGCAGTTCTTC.

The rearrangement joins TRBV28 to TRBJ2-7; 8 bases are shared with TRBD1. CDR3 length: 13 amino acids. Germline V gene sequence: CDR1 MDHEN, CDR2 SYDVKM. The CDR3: CASSNRTGLARIV. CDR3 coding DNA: TGTGCCAGCAGCAATCGGACAGGGCTAGCGAGAATTGTC.

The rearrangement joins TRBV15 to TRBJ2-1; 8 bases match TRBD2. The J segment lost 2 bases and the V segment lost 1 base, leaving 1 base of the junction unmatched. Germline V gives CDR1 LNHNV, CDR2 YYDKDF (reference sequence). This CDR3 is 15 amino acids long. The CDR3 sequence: CATSRGREAYNEQFF. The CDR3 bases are TGTGCCACCAGCAGAGGGCGGGAGGCCTACAATGAGCAGTTCTTC. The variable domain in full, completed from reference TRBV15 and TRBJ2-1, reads DAMVIQNPRYQVTQFGKPVTLSCSQTLNHNVMYWYQQKSSQAPKLLFHYYDKDFNNEADTPDNFQSRRPNTSFCFLDIRSPGLGDTAMYLCATSRGREAYNEQFFGPGTRLTVL.

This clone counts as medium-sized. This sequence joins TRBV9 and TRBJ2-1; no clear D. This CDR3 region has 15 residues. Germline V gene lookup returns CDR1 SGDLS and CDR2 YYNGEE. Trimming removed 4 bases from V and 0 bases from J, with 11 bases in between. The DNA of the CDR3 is TGTGCCAGCAGCCCGCCGGCGGTCTCCTACAATGAGCAGTTCTTC. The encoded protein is CASSPPAVSYNEQFF.

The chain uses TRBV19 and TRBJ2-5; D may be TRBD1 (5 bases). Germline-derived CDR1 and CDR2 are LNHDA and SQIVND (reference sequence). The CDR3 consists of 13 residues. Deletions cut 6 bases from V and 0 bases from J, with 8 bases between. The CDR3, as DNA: TGTGCCAGTAGGGCGGACAACCAAGAGACCCAGTACTTC. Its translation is CASRADNQETQYF.

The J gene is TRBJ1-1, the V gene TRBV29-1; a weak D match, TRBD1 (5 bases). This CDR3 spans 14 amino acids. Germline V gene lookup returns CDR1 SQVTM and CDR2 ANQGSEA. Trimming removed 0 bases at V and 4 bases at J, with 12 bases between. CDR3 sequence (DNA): TGCAGCGTTGAAGAGAGGGGTTTGGGCACTGAAGCTTTCTTT. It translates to CSVEERGLGTEAFF.

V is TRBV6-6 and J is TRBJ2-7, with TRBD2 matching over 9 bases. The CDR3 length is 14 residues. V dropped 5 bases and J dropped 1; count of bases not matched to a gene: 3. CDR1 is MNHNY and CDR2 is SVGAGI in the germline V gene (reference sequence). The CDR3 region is CASSPAGGSYEQYV. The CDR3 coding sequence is TGTGCCAGCAGTCCAGCGGGAGGTTCCTACGAGCAGTACGTC.

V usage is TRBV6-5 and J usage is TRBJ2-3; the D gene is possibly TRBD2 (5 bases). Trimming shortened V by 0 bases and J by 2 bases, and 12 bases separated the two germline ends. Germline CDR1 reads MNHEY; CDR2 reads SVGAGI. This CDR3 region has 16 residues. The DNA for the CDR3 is TGTGCCAGCAGTTACTCGAGGGAGTCTATCACAGATACGCAGTATTTT. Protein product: CASSYSRESITDTQYF.

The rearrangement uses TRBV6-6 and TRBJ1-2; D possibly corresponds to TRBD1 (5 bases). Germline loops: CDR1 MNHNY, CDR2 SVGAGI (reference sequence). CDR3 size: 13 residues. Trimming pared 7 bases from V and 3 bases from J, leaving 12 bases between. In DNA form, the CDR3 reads TGTGCCAGCAATCAGGGCTATGACTATGGCTACACCTTC. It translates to CASNQGYDYGYTF.

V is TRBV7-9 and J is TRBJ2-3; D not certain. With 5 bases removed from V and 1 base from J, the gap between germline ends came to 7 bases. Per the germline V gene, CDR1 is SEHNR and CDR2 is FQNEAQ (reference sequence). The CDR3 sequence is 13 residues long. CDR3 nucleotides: TGTGCCAGCAGCCCCGACCGCACAGATACGCAGTATTTT. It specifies CASSPDRTDTQYF. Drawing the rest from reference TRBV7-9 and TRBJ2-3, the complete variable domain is DTGVSQNPRHKITKRGQNVTFRCDPISEHNRLYWYRQTLGQGPEFLTYFQNEAQLEKSRLLSDRFSAERPKGSFSTLEIQRTEQGDSAMYLCASSPDRTDTQYFGPGTRLTVL.

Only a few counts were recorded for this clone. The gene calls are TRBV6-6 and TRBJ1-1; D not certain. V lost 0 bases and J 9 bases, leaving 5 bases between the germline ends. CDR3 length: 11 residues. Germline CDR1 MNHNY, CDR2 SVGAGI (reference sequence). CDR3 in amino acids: CASSYSTQAFF. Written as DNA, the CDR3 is TGTGCCAGCAGTTACTCGACTCAAGCTTTCTTT.

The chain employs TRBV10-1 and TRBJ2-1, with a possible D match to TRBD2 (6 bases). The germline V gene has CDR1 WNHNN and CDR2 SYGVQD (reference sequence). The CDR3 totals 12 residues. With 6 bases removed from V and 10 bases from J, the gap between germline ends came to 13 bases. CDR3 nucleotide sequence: TGCGCCAGCAGCGCCACTAGCATCGAGCAGTTCTTC. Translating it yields CASSATSIEQFF.

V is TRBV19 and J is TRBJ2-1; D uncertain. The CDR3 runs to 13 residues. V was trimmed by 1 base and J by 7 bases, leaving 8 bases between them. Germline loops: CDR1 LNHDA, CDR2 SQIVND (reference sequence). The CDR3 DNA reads TGTGCCAGTAGTATAGGACAAATAAATGAGCAGTTCTTC. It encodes CASSIGQINEQFF.

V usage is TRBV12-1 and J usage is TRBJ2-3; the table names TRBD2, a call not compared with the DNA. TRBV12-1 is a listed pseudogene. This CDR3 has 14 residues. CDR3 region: CASSFRLASDTQYF. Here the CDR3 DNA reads TGTGCCAGCAGCTTTAGACTAGCCTCAGATACGCAGTATTTT.

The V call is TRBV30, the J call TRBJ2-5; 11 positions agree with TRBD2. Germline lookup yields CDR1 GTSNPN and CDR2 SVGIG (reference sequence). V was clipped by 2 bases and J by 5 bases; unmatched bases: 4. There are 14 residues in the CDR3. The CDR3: CAWSPLAGAETQYF. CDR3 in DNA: TGTGCCTGGAGTCCACTAGCGGGAGCGGAGACCCAGTACTTC.

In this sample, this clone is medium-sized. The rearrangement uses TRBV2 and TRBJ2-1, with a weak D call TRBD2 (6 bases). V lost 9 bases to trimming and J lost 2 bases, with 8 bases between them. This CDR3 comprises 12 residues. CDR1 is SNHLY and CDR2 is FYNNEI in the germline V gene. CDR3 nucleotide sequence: TGTGCCAGGGGGGGAGCCTACAATGAGCAGTTCTTC. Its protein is CARGGAYNEQFF.

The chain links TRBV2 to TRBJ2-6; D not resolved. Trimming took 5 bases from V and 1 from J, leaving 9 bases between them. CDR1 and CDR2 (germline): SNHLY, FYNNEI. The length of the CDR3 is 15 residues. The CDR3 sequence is CASSSPDSGANVLTF. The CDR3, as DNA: TGTGCCAGCAGTTCTCCGGATTCTGGGGCCAACGTCCTGACTTTC.

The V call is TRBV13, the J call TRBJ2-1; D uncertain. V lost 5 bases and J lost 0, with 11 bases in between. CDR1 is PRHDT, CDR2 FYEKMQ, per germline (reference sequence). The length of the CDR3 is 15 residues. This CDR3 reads CASSVRVRSYNEQFF. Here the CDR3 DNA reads TGTGCCAGCAGCGTTCGGGTACGCTCCTACAATGAGCAGTTCTTC.

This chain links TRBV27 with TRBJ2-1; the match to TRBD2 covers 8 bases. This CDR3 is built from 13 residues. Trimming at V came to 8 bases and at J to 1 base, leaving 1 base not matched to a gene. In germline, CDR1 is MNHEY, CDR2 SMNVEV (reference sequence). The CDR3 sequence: CASRLASYNEQFF. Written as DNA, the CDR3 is TGTGCCAGCCGACTAGCGTCCTACAATGAGCAGTTCTTC.

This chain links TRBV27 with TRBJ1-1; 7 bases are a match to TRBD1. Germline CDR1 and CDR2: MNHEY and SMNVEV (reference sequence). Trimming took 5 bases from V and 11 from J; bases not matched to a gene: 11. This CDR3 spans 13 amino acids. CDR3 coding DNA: TGTGCCAGCAGTCTCGGCAGGGGGTGGGGGGCTTTCTTT. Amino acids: CASSLGRGWGAFF.

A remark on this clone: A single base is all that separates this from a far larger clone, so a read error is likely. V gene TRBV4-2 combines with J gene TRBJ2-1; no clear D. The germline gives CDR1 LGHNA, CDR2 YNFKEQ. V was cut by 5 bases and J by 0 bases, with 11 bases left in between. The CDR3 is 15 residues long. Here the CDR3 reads CASSTAESSYNEQFF. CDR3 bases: TGTGCCAGCAGCACGGCGGAAAGCTCCTACAATGAGCAGTTCTTC.

CDR3: CASSPGYNEQFF. DNA of the CDR3: TGTGCCAGCAGCCCAGGGTACAATGAGCAGTTCTTC. The chain carries TRBV11-2 and TRBJ2-1, with D perhaps matching TRBD1 (5 bases). V was shortened by 5 bases and J by 4 bases, with 6 bases between the two germline ends. Germline V gives CDR1 SGHAT, CDR2 FQNNGV. The CDR3 sequence is 12 residues long.